The TCR beta chain under discussion was sequenced for a study of tumor and adjacent non-tumor tissue in lung cancer. Overall study: On average, productive TCRbeta reads reached about 4.17 million per sample.

Three rounds of nested PCR, following a modified ARM-PCR protocol, produced the TCRbeta library. Each CDR3 protein is one row after TCRdb ran MiXCR on the multiplex PCR reads. Of roughly 66,000 distinct CDR3 sequences in the sample, 73% were seen once. The CDR3 contains 15 residues. The germline gives CDR1 DFQATT, CDR2 SNEGSKA (reference sequence). RNA was extracted from bulk tissue without any cell sorting. Between August and November 2014, newly diagnosed, chemotherapy-naive lung cancer patients underwent thoracic surgery in China. The specimen sequenced was lung tumor tissue. This receptor was obtained from a man aged 55 to 70 with non-small cell lung cancer. The chain links TRBV20-1 to TRBJ1-5, with a tentative D call TRBD1 (5 bases). The CDR3 DNA sequence: TGCATTGGTAGGCACTCGGGAGGGGATATACAGCCCCAGCATTTT. Protein: CIGRHSGGDIQPQHF.